This record looks at one TCR beta chain sequence and its context. The record originates from a study of blood T cell repertoires in COVID-19. Assay: immunoSEQ multiplex PCR; the TCRdb copy retains only in-frame clones and omits some. The repertoire holds around 310,000 clones, with roughly 91% as singletons. This CDR3 is 14 amino acids long. Germline loops: CDR1 SEHNR, CDR2 FQNEAQ (reference sequence). V was clipped by 7 bases and J by 9 bases; unmatched bases: 12. This TCR came from a woman in her twenties or thirties who had recovered from COVID-19. The specimen sequenced was PBMCs or T cells enriched from blood (not recorded which). The chain links TRBV7-9 to TRBJ2-7; TRBD2 matches at 10 bases. The CDR3 reads CASTPLAGGLGQYF. The CDR3 DNA is TGTGCCAGCACCCCCTTAGCGGGAGGTCTTGGGCAGTACTTC.